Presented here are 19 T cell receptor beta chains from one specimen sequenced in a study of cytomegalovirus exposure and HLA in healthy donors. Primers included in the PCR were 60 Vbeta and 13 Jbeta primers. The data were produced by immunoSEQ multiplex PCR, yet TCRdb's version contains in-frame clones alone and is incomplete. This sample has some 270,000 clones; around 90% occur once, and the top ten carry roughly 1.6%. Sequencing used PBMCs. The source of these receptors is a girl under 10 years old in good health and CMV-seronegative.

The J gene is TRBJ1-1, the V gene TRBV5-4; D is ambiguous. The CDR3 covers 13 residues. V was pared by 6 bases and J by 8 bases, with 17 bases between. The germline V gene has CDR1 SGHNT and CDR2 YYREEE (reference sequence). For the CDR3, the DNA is TGTGCCAGCAACTCATGGGTCGAGGGAGAAGCTTTCTTT. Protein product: CASNSWVEGEAFF.

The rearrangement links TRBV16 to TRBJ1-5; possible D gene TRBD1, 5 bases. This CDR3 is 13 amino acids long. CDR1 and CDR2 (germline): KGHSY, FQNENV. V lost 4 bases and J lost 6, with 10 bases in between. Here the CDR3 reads CASSPGGGQPQHF. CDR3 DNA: TGTGCCAGCAGCCCTGGGGGAGGTCAGCCCCAGCATTTT.

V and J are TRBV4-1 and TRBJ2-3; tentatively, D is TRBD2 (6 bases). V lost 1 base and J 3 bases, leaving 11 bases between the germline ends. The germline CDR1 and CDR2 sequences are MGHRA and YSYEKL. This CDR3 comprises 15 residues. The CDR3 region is CASSQVRLATDTQYF. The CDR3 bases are TGCGCCAGCAGCCAAGTTCGTCTAGCGACAGATACGCAGTATTTT.

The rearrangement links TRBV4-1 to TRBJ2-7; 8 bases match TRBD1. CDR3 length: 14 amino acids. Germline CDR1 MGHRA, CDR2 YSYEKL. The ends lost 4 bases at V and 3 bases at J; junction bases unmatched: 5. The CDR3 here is CASSPDRGHYEQYF. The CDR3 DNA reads TGCGCCAGCAGCCCCGACAGGGGCCACTACGAGCAGTACTTC.

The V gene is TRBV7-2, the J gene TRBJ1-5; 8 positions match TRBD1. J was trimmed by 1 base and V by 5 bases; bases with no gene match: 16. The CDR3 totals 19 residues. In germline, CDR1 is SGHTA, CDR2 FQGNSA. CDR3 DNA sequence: TGTGCCAGCAGCCGGGCGGCAGGGGGCCACGACGGAAGCAATCAGCCCCAGCATTTT. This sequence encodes CASSRAAGGHDGSNQPQHF.

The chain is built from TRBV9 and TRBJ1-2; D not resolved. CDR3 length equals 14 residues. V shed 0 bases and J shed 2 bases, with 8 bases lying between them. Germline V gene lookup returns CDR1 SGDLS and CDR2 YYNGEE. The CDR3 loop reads CASSVAHINYGYTF. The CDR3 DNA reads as TGTGCCAGCAGCGTAGCCCACATAAACTATGGCTACACCTTC.

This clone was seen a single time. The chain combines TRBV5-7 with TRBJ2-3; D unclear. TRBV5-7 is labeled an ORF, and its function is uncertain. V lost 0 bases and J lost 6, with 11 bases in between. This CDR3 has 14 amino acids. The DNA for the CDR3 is TGTGCCAGCAGCTTGGCGACTCGGTTGGATACGCAGTATTTT. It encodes CASSLATRLDTQYF.

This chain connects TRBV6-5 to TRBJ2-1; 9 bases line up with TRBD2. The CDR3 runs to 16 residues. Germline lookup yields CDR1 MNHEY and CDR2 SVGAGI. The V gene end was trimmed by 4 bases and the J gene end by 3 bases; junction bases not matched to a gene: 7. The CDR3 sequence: CASSSQTSGFYNEQFF. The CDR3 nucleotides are TGTGCCAGCAGTTCCCAGACTAGCGGCTTCTACAATGAGCAGTTCTTC.

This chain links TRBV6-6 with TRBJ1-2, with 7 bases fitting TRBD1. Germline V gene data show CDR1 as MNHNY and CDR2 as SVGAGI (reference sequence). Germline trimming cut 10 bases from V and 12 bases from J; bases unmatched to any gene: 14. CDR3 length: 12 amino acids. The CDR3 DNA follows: TGTGCCATCGGAGAGGGGGCGCCGGGCCACACCTTC. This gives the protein CAIGEGAPGHTF.

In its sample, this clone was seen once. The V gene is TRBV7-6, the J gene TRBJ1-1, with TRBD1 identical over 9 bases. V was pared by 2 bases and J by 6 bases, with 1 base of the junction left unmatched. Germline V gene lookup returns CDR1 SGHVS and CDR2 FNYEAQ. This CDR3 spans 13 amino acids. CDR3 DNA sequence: TGTGCCAGCAGCTTAACAGGGGGCTCTGAAGCTTTCTTT. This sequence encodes CASSLTGGSEAFF. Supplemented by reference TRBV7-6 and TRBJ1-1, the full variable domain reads GAGVSQSPRYKVTKRGQDVALRCDPISGHVSLYWYRQALGQGPEFLTYFNYEAQQDKSGLPNDRFSAERPEGSISTLTIQRTEQRDSAMYRCASSLTGGSEAFFGQGTRLTVV.

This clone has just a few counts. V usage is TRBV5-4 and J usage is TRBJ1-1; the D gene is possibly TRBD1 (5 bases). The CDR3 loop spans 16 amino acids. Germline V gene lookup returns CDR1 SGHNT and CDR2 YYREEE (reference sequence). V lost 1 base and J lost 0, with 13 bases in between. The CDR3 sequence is CASSLSQGIMNTEAFF. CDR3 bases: TGTGCCAGCAGCTTGAGTCAGGGAATCATGAACACTGAAGCTTTCTTT. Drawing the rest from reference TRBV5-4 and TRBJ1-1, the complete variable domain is ETGVTQSPTHLIKTRGQQVTLRCSSQSGHNTVSWYQQALGQGPQFIFQYYREEENGRGNFPPRFSGLQFPNYSSELNVNALELDDSALYLCASSLSQGIMNTEAFFGQGTRLTVV.

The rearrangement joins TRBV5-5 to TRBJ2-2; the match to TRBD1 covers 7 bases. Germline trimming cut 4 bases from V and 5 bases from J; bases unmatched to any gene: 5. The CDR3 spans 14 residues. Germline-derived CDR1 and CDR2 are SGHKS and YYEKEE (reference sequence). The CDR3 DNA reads TGTGCCAGCAGCGCTACAGGGGTTACCGGGGAGCTGTTTTTT. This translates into CASSATGVTGELFF.

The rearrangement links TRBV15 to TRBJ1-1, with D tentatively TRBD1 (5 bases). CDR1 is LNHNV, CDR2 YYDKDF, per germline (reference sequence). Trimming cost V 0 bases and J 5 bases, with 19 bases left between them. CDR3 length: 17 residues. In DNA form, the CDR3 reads TGTGCCACCAGCAGAGATCGCGCGGTGCAGGGTGGAACTGAAGCTTTCTTT. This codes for CATSRDRAVQGGTEAFF.

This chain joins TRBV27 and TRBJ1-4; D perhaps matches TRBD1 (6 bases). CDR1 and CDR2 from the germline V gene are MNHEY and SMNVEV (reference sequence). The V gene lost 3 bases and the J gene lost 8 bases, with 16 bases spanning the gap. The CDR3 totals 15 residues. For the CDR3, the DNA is TGTGCCAGCAGTTTGTTGGGGACAAACTTAGAAAAACTGTTTTTT. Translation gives CASSLLGTNLEKLFF.

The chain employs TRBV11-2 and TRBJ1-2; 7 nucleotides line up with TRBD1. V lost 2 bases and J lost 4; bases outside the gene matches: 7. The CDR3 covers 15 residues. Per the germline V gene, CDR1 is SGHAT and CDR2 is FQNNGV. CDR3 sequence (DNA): TGTGCCAGCAGCTTACCCCCACAGGGGAGCTATGGCTACACCTTC. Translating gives CASSLPPQGSYGYTF.

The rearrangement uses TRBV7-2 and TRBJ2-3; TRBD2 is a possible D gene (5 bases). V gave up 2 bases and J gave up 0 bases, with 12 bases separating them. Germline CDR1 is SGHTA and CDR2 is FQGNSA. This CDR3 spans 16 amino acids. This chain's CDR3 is CASSLRLAASTDTQYF. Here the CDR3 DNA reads TGTGCCAGCAGCTTACGGCTAGCAGCTAGCACAGATACGCAGTATTTT.

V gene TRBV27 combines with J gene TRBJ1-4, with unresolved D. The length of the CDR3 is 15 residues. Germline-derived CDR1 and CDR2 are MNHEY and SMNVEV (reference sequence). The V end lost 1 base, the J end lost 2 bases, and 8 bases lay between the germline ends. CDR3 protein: CASSLLGSTNEKLFF. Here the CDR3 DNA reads TGTGCCAGCAGTTTATTAGGGAGTACTAATGAAAAACTGTTTTTT.

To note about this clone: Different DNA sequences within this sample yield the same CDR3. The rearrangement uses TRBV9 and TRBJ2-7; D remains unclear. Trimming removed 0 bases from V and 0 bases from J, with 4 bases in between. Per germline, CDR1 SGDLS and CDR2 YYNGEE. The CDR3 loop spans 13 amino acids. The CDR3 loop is CASSVGSSYEQYF. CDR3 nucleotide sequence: TGTGCCAGCAGCGTAGGCAGCTCCTACGAGCAGTACTTC.

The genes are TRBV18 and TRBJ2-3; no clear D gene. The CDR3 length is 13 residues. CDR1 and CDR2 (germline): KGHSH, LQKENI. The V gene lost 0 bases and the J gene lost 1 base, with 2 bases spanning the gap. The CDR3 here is CASSPPGTDTQYF. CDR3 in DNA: TGTGCCAGCTCACCACCCGGCACAGATACGCAGTATTTT.